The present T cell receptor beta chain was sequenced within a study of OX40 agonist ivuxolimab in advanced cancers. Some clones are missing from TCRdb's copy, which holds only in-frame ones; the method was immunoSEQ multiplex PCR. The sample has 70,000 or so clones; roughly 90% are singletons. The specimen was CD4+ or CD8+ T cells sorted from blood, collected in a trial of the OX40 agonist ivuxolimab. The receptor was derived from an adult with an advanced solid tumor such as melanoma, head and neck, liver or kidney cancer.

CDR3 in amino acids: CASSEQISSYEQYF. The CDR3 nucleotides read TGTGCCAGCAGTGAACAGATTTCCTCCTACGAGCAGTACTTC. The rearrangement joins TRBV6-1 to TRBJ2-7; D gene uncertain. The CDR3 has 14 residues. Germline V gene data show CDR1 as MNHNS and CDR2 as SASEGT. V lost 2 bases and J lost 0, with 8 bases in between.